Each of the 25 T cell receptor beta chains below was sequenced from the same sample in a study of T-cell memory formation after mild COVID-19. TCRdb ran MiXCR on the 5' RACE reads and lists one entry per CDR3 protein. The sample carries fewer than 350,000 distinct CDR3 sequences, more than 15% recorded once. Sequencing was done on a sample of PBMCs or a T cell subset sorted from them (not recorded which). Receptors were obtained from a man younger than 30 who had mild COVID-19 (a few samples of this study predate the infection). Cell type and time point are not known.

There are a few counts of this clonotype. V usage is TRBV18 and J usage is TRBJ2-3; D is unclear. V lost 6 bases, J lost 2 bases, and 15 bases lay in between. The CDR3 length is 15 residues. Germline V lookup: CDR1 KGHSH, CDR2 LQKENI. The CDR3 DNA sequence: TGTGCCAGCTCTCGACCGGCCGGTGACACAGATACGCAGTATTTT. Amino acids: CASSRPAGDTDTQYF.

This clonotype has just a few counts. V gene TRBV5-1 combines with J gene TRBJ2-5; tentatively, D is TRBD1 or TRBD2 (5 bases each). V lost 0 bases and J lost 5, with 17 bases in between. The CDR3 spans 16 residues. CDR1 and CDR2 (germline): SGHRS, YFSETQ. The CDR3, as DNA: TGCGCCAGCAGCTTGGCCTCCGGGACCGAAGGGGAGACCCAGTACTTC. This codes for CASSLASGTEGETQYF. Looking up the rest from reference TRBV5-1 and TRBJ2-5 gives the full variable domain: KAGVTQTPRYLIKTRGQQVTLSCSPISGHRSVSWYQQTPGQGLQFLFEYFSETQRNKGNFPGRFSGRQFSNSRSEMNVSTLELGDSALYLCASSLASGTEGETQYFGPGTRLLVL.

As to this clonotype: A read error may account for a junction end that differs from germline. The chain is built from TRBV11-2 and TRBJ1-3, with D unresolved. Germline values: CDR1 SGHAT, CDR2 FQNNGV. This CDR3 comprises 15 residues. DNA of the CDR3: TGTGACAGCAGCTTAGTGCGGGAATTGGAAAACACCATATATTTT. This sequence encodes CDSSLVRELENTIYF.

This clonotype came up a few times. The germline gene is not matched at one end of the junction; a read error may be the cause. This rearrangement joins TRBV5-1 to TRBJ2-1; TRBD2 matches 10 bases. Germline V gives CDR1 SGHRS, CDR2 YFSETQ. This CDR3 is 16 amino acids long. CDR3 DNA: TGCGCCAGCAGCCGACAAAGCGGGGGGGCTTACAATGGGCAGTTCTTC. Translating gives CASSRQSGGAYNGQFF.

This chain joins TRBV5-5 and TRBJ1-2; D may be TRBD1 (6 bases). V lost 3 bases and J lost 4, with 10 bases in between. Germline loops: CDR1 SGHKS, CDR2 YYEKEE (reference sequence). The CDR3 is made up of 13 amino acids. The CDR3 reads CASSSRTVYGYTF. The CDR3 nucleotides read TGTGCCAGCAGCTCCCGGACAGTCTATGGCTACACCTTC.

This clonotype was seen a few times. The V call is TRBV29-1, the J call TRBJ2-5; tentatively, D is TRBD2 (6 bases). Germline values: CDR1 SQVTM, CDR2 ANQGSEA. V was pared by 5 bases and J by 5 bases, with 12 bases between. CDR3 length equals 12 residues. The CDR3 here is CSVQGGPETQYF. Written as DNA, the CDR3 is TGCAGCGTTCAAGGAGGGCCGGAGACCCAGTACTTC.

This clonotype appeared many times. The V gene is TRBV5-1, the J gene TRBJ1-5, with D perhaps matching TRBD1 (6 bases). Germline CDR1 SGHRS, CDR2 YFSETQ. The CDR3 is 14 amino acids. The V and J ends lost 4 bases and 2 bases respectively, with 10 bases between them. Here the CDR3 DNA reads TGCGCCAGCAGCCGAGAGGGGGGCAATCAGCCCCAGCATTTT. As protein: CASSREGGNQPQHF.

For the CDR3, the DNA is TGTGCCAGCAGTTCCGGGGGGGCCTTGACCTACGAGCAGTACGTC. Amino acids: CASSSGGALTYEQYV. The genes are TRBV28 and TRBJ2-7; TRBD2 agrees at 8 bases. In germline, CDR1 is MDHEN, CDR2 SYDVKM. The junction had 7 bases not matched to a gene; V was cut back by 4 bases and J by 2 bases. The CDR3 contains 15 residues.

The chain combines TRBV5-5 with TRBJ1-1; 10 positions match TRBD1. V shed 4 bases, J shed 6 bases, and the junction held 9 bases outside the gene matches. The CDR3 spans 15 residues. Germline CDR1 and CDR2: SGHKS and YYEKEE (reference sequence). CDR3 loop: CASSLWTGGLAEAFF. DNA of the CDR3: TGTGCCAGCAGCCTCTGGACAGGGGGGCTCGCTGAAGCTTTCTTT.

This clonotype occurred a few times. The V call is TRBV6-5, the J call TRBJ1-2, with D unresolved. V lost 0 bases to trimming and J lost 7 bases, with 12 bases between them. CDR3 length: 14 amino acids. Looked up from germline, CDR1 is MNHEY and CDR2 is SVGAGI. The CDR3 spells CASSYSLRYSGYTF. CDR3 DNA: TGTGCCAGCAGTTACTCGCTACGATACTCTGGCTACACCTTC.

This sequence joins TRBV4-3 and TRBJ2-7, with TRBD2 matching 9 bases. Unmatched junction bases numbered 12, after V lost 4 bases and J lost 2 bases. Germline values: CDR1 LGHNA, CDR2 YSLEER. The CDR3 is 17 amino acids. The CDR3 protein is CASSPGLATGIAYEQYV. The CDR3 bases are TGCGCCAGCAGCCCCGGACTAGCGACCGGGATAGCCTACGAGCAGTACGTC.

This clonotype was counted many times. This chain connects TRBV6-2 or TRBV6-3 to TRBJ1-2; D unclear. Germline V gene data show CDR1 as MNHEY and CDR2 as SVGEGT. Trimming removed 2 bases at V and 2 bases at J, with 15 bases between. The CDR3 sequence is 16 residues long. CDR3 protein: CASSYMLPRFNYGYTF. CDR3 coding DNA: TGTGCCAGCAGTTACATGTTGCCGAGATTCAACTATGGCTACACCTTC.

This clonotype was seen many times. V gene TRBV12-3 or TRBV12-4 combines with J gene TRBJ1-5; D is uncertain. Trimming removed 5 bases from V and 0 bases from J, with 17 bases in between. CDR3 length equals 17 residues. Here the CDR3 DNA reads TGTGCCAGCAGTCCTAGGCGACTGATAAATAGCAATCAGCCCCAGCATTTT. Its translation is CASSPRRLINSNQPQHF.

In its sample, this clonotype was seen a few times. This chain links TRBV4-2 with TRBJ2-1; no clear D. The CDR3 is made up of 15 amino acids. The germline CDR1 and CDR2 sequences are LGHNA and YNFKEQ. Trimming stripped 1 base from V and 8 bases from J, with 15 bases between. The CDR3, as DNA: TGTGCCAGCAGCCAAGGGGCGGCCAGAAAGGATGAGCAGTTCTTC. Amino acids: CASSQGAARKDEQFF.

J is TRBJ2-7 and V is TRBV4-1, with D unclear. CDR1 is MGHRA and CDR2 is YSYEKL in the germline V gene. V was cut by 1 base and J by 3 bases, with 10 bases left in between. This CDR3 is 14 amino acids long. The CDR3 nucleotides are TGCGCCAGCAGCCAAGTTTCGAAAGACTACGAGCAGTACTTC. As protein: CASSQVSKDYEQYF.

In this sample, this clonotype turned up a few times. The chain links TRBV6-2 or TRBV6-3 to TRBJ1-2; TRBD1 is a possible D gene (6 bases). The CDR3 runs 14 residues. The germline CDR1 and CDR2 sequences are MNHEY and SVGEGT. With 8 bases removed from V and 4 bases from J, the gap between germline ends came to 17 bases. DNA of the CDR3: TGTGCCAGCGGGCTGGCCGGGACAAGCTATGGCTACACCTTC. Protein sequence: CASGLAGTSYGYTF.

This clonotype has ten or more counts. V is TRBV5-1 and J is TRBJ2-1; TRBD1 might be the D (6 bases). Trimming removed 0 bases at V and 7 bases at J, with 14 bases between. The CDR3 runs to 15 residues. Per the germline V gene, CDR1 is SGHRS and CDR2 is YFSETQ. Written as DNA, the CDR3 is TGCGCCAGCAGCTTGGGGCAGGGGTCTGGGAATGAGCAGTTCTTC. Protein product: CASSLGQGSGNEQFF.

The chain links TRBV18 to TRBJ1-1, with 7 nucleotides matching TRBD1. The CDR3 has 13 residues. J gave up 6 bases and V 6 bases, and 7 bases lay outside the gene matches. CDR1 and CDR2 from the germline V gene are KGHSH and LQKENI. The CDR3 sequence: CASSDREAAEAFF. DNA for the CDR3: TGTGCCAGCTCCGACAGGGAGGCCGCTGAAGCTTTCTTT.

This clonotype was recorded a few times. The J gene is TRBJ2-3, the V gene TRBV28; TRBD2 is a possible D gene (6 bases). The CDR3 is 13 amino acids. Trimming stripped 7 bases from V and 1 base from J, with 9 bases between. CDR1 is MDHEN, CDR2 SYDVKM, per germline. The CDR3 loop is CASNPSGTDTQYF. The CDR3 DNA sequence: TGTGCCAGCAACCCTAGCGGCACAGATACGCAGTATTTT.

This chain joins TRBV20-1 and TRBJ2-7; either TRBD1 or TRBD2 may fit D (5 bases each). CDR3 length: 15 amino acids. The germline V gene has CDR1 DFQATT and CDR2 SNEGSKA (reference sequence). The ends were cut back, 6 bases at V and 3 bases at J, with 21 bases in the middle. DNA for the CDR3: TGCAGTGCGACCCGAGTGGGGACGGATAGCTACGAGCAGTACGTC. Translated, it gives CSATRVGTDSYEQYV.

Only a few counts were recorded for this clonotype. The rearrangement uses TRBV20-1 and TRBJ2-3, with TRBD2 matching 9 bases. The V and J ends lost 0 bases and 5 bases, in that order; junction bases with no gene match: 9. The CDR3 extends over 16 amino acids. Per the germline V gene, CDR1 is DFQATT and CDR2 is SNEGSKA (reference sequence). CDR3 bases: TGCAGTGCTAGAGAGGGCGTAGCGGGGGTCGGAGATACGCAGTATTTT. Its translation: CSAREGVAGVGDTQYF.

The sample holds a few counts of this clonotype. The rearrangement links TRBV7-2 to TRBJ2-1, with 11 nucleotides matching TRBD2. Germline V gene sequence: CDR1 SGHTA, CDR2 FQGNSA. With V trimmed by 7 bases and J by 9 bases, 14 bases remained unmatched. This CDR3 has 16 amino acids. In DNA, the CDR3 is TGTGCCAGCACCCCCCCCGGGCTAGCGGGGGGCAGTGAGCAGTTCTTC. It specifies CASTPPGLAGGSEQFF.

V and J are TRBV14 and TRBJ2-7; D is ambiguous. Germline assignment: CDR1 SGHDN and CDR2 FVKESK. The germline V and J ends were trimmed by 3 bases and 2 bases, with 11 bases remaining between them. CDR3 length: 14 amino acids. The CDR3 DNA reads TGTGCCAGCAGCCAGGACCCAGCCCCCTACGAGCAGTACTTC. It encodes CASSQDPAPYEQYF.

This clonotype occurred many times. The V and J genes are TRBV10-3 and TRBJ2-1, with 13 bases that match TRBD2. CDR1 and CDR2 from the germline V gene are ENHRY and SYGVKD. CDR3 length: 14 residues. Trimming removed 10 bases from V and 5 bases from J; junction bases left unmatched: 5. CDR3 sequence reads: CATMTSGGHNEQFF. The CDR3 DNA reads as TGTGCCACGATGACTAGCGGGGGGCACAATGAGCAGTTCTTC.

There are a few counts of this clonotype. V and J are TRBV9 and TRBJ1-1; weak D call: TRBD1 (6 bases). CDR1 SGDLS and CDR2 YYNGEE come from the germline V gene. V gave up 4 bases and J gave up 1 base, with 11 bases separating them. CDR3 length: 14 amino acids. The CDR3 sequence: CASSIGGQNTEAFF. The CDR3 region has the DNA TGTGCCAGCAGCATAGGGGGACAGAACACTGAAGCTTTCTTT.